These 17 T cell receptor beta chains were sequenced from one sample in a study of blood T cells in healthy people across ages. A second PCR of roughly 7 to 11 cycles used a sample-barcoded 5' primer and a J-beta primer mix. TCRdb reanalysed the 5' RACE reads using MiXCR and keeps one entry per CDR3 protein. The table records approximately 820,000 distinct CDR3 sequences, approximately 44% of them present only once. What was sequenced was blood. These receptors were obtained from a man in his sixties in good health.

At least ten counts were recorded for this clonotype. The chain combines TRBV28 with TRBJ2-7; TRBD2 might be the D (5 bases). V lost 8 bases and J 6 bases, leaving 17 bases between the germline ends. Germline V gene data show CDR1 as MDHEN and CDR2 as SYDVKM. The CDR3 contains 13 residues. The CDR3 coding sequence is TGTGCCAGCTCATCCTATTCCCGGGGCGAGCAGTACTTC. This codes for CASSSYSRGEQYF.

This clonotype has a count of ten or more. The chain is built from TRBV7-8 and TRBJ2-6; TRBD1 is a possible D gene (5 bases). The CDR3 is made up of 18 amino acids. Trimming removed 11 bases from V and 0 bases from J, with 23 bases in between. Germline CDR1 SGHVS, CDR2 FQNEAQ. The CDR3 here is CASANRTKQNSGANVLTF. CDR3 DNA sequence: TGTGCCTCAGCTAATAGGACAAAGCAGAACTCTGGGGCCAACGTCCTGACTTTC. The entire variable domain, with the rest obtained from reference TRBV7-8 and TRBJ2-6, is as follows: GAGVSQSPRYKVAKRGQDVALRCDPISGHVSLFWYQQALGQGPEFLTYFQNEAQLDKSGLPSDRFFAERPEGSVSTLKIQRTQQEDSAVYLCASANRTKQNSGANVLTFGAGSRLTVL.

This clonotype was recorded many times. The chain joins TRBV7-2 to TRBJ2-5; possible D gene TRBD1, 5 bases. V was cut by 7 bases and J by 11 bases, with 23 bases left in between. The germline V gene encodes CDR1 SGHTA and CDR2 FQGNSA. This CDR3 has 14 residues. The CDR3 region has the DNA TGTGCCAGCACCCCGGATTGGGGCTACAATGAGCAGTACTTC. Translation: CASTPDWGYNEQYF. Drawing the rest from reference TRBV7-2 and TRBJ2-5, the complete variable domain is GAGVSQSPSNKVTEKGKDVELRCDPISGHTALYWYRQSLGQGLEFLIYFQGNSAPDKSGLPSDRFSAERTGGSVSTLTIQRTQQEDSAVYLCASTPDWGYNEQYFGPGTRLLVL.

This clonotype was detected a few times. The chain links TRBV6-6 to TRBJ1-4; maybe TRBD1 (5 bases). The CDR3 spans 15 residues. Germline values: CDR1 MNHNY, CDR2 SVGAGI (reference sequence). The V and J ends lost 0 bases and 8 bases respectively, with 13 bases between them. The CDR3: CASSYSRAGPEKLFF. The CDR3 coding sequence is TGTGCCAGCAGTTACTCGAGGGCAGGGCCCGAAAAACTGTTTTTT.

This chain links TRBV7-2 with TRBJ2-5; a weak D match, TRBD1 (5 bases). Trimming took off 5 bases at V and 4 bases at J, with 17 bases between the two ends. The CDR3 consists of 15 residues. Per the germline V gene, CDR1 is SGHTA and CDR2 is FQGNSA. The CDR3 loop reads CASSPENRGGETQYF. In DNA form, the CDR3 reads TGTGCCAGCAGCCCCGAGAATAGGGGTGGAGAGACCCAGTACTTC.

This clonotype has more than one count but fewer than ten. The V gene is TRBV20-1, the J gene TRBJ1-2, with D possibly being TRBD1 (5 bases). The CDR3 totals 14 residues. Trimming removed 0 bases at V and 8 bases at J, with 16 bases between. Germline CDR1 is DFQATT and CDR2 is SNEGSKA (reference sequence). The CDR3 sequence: CSARDLRGLGGYTF. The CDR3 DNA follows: TGCAGTGCTAGAGACCTGAGGGGTCTTGGGGGCTACACCTTC.

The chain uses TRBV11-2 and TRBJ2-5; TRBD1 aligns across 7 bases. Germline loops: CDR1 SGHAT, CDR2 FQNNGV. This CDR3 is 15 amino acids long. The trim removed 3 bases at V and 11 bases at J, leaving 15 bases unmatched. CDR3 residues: CASSLTGQVFGEQYF. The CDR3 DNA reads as TGTGCCAGCAGCTTGACAGGACAGGTCTTTGGGGAGCAGTACTTC.

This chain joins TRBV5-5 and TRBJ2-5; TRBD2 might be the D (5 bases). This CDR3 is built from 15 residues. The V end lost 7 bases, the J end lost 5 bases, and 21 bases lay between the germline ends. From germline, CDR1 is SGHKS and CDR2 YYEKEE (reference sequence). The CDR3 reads CASLVGSRGRETQYF. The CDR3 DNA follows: TGTGCCAGCTTGGTCGGCTCTCGGGGTAGGGAGACCCAGTACTTC.

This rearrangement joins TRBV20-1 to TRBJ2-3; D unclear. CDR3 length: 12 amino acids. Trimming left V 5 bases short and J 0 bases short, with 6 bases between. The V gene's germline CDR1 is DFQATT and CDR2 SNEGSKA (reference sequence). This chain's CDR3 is CSAESSTDTQYF. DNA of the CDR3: TGCAGTGCTGAATCTAGCACAGATACGCAGTATTTT.

This CDR3 reads CASSRTGTGVSYGYTF. The CDR3 DNA reads as TGTGCCAGCAGCCGGACCGGGACAGGGGTTAGCTATGGCTACACCTTC. This sequence joins TRBV14 and TRBJ1-2, with TRBD1 identical over 10 bases. V lost 4 bases to trimming and J lost 4 bases; unmatched junction nucleotides: 9. CDR1 SGHDN and CDR2 FVKESK come from the germline V gene. The CDR3 has 16 amino acids.

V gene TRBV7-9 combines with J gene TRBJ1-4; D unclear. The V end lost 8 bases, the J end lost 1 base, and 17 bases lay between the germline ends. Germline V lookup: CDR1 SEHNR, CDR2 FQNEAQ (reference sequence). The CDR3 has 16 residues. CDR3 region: CASGRALGRTNEKLFF. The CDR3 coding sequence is TGTGCCAGCGGACGAGCCCTGGGGAGAACTAATGAAAAACTGTTTTTT. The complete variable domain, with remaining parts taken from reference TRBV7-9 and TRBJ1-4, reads DTGVSQNPRHKITKRGQNVTFRCDPISEHNRLYWYRQTLGQGPEFLTYFQNEAQLEKSRLLSDRFSAERPKGSFSTLEIQRTEQGDSAMYLCASGRALGRTNEKLFFGSGTQLSVL.

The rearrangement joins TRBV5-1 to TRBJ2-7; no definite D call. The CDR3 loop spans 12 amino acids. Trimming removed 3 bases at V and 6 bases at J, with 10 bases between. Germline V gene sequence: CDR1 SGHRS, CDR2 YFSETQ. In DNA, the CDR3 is TGCGCCAGCAGCTCCGAGGCCTCCGAGCAGTACTTC. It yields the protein CASSSEASEQYF.

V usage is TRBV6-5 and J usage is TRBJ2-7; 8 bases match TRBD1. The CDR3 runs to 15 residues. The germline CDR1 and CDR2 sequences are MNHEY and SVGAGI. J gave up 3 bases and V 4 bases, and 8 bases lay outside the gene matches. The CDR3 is CASSLRQGYVYEQYF. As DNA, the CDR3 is TGTGCCAGCAGTTTGAGACAGGGGTATGTCTACGAGCAGTACTTC.

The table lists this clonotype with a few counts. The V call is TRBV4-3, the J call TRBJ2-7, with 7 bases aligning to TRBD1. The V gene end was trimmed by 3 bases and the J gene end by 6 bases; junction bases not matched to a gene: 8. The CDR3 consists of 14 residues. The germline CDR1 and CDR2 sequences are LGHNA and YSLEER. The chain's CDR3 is CASSHDRERGEQYF. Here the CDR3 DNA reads TGCGCCAGCAGCCACGACAGGGAACGGGGCGAGCAGTACTTC.

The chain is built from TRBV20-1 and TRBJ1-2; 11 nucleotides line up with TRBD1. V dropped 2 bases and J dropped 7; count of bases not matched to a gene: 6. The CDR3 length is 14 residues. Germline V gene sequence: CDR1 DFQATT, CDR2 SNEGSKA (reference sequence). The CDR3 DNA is TGCAGTGCTAGACCATCGGACAGGGGGCTTGGCTACACCTTC. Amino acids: CSARPSDRGLGYTF.

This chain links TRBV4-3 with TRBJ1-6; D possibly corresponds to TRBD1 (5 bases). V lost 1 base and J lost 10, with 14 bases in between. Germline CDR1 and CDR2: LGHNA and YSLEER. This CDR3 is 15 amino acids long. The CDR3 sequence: CASSQGTGGWSPLHF. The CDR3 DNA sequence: TGCGCCAGCAGCCAAGGAACTGGGGGATGGTCACCCCTCCACTTT.

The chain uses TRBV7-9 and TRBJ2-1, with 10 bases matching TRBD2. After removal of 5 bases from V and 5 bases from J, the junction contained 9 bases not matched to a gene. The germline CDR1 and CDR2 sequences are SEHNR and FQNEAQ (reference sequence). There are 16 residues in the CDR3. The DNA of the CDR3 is TGTGCCAGCAGCCCGGCTGAAGCGGGGGGGAACAATGAGCAGTTCTTC. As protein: CASSPAEAGGNNEQFF.